Listed below are T cell receptor beta chains from one sample, sequenced in a study of blood T cell repertoires in COVID-19. TCRdb's copy holds only in-frame clones and misses some; the assay was immunoSEQ multiplex PCR. The sample yields around 270,000 clones, around 82% seen once. The specimen was peripheral blood. The source is a person aged 65-85 years with COVID-19, enrolled during active disease. Each CDR3 is given with its conserved first and last residue. Each record gives: clone size, J gene, D gene, V gene, CDR3 protein, CDR3 DNA. The D gene is left open where the match is weak. Clone size, where shown, is once, few, many, or a class for clones that have expanded.

abundance: once; j_gene: TRBJ2-7; d_gene: TRBD1; v_gene: TRBV18; CDR3aa: CASSPTGPNYEQYF; CDR3nt: TGTGCCAGCTCACCGACAGGGCCCAACTACGAGCAGTACTTC
abundance: -; j_gene: TRBJ1-6; d_gene: -; v_gene: TRBV19; CDR3aa: CASAPGGAGGSPLHF; CDR3nt: TGTGCCAGTGCCCCGGGTGGGGCCGGCGGATCACCCCTCCACTTT
abundance: -; j_gene: TRBJ1-4; d_gene: TRBD1; v_gene: TRBV5-4; CDR3aa: CASSLRQGLTNEKLFF; CDR3nt: TGTGCCAGCAGCTTGAGACAGGGTCTCACTAATGAAAAACTGTTTTTT
abundance: few; j_gene: TRBJ2-2; d_gene: TRBD2; v_gene: TRBV6-4; CDR3aa: CASSALGGTGELFF; CDR3nt: TGTGCCAGCAGTGCCCTCGGGGGGACCGGGGAGCTGTTTTTT
abundance: -; j_gene: TRBJ1-1; d_gene: TRBD1; v_gene: TRBV18; CDR3aa: CASSRARDRQNTEAFF; CDR3nt: TGTGCCAGCTCACGCGCCAGGGACAGACAAAACACTGAAGCTTTCTTT
abundance: -; j_gene: TRBJ2-7; d_gene: TRBD2; v_gene: TRBV4-1; CDR3aa: CASSQSLAGIYEQYF; CDR3nt: TGCGCCAGCAGCCAAAGTCTAGCGGGGATTTACGAGCAGTACTTC
abundance: -; j_gene: TRBJ2-1; d_gene: -; v_gene: TRBV6-5; CDR3aa: CASSYGTSSYNEQFF; CDR3nt: TGTGCCAGCAGTTACGGCACTAGCTCCTACAATGAGCAGTTCTTC
abundance: -; j_gene: TRBJ1-3; d_gene: TRBD1; v_gene: TRBV5-4; CDR3aa: CASSWADRGSGNTIYF; CDR3nt: TGTGCCAGCAGCTGGGCCGACAGGGGCTCTGGAAACACCATATATTTT
abundance: -; j_gene: TRBJ2-6; d_gene: TRBD2; v_gene: TRBV28; CDR3aa: CASKRSGRLISGANVLTF; CDR3nt: TGTGCCAGCAAGAGGAGCGGGAGGCTCATCTCTGGGGCCAACGTCCTGACTTTC
abundance: -; j_gene: TRBJ1-1; d_gene: -; v_gene: TRBV4-3; CDR3aa: CASSQDGHLNTEAFF; CDR3nt: TGCGCCAGCAGCCAAGATGGGCATTTGAACACTGAAGCTTTCTTT
abundance: -; j_gene: TRBJ2-3; d_gene: -; v_gene: TRBV27; CDR3aa: CASNHRGGTDTQYF; CDR3nt: TGTGCCAGCAACCACAGGGGAGGAACAGATACGCAGTATTTT
abundance: -; j_gene: TRBJ1-1; d_gene: TRBD1; v_gene: TRBV5-4; CDR3aa: CASSSGTANTEAFF; CDR3nt: TGTGCCAGCAGCTCGGGGACAGCCAACACTGAAGCTTTCTTT
abundance: -; j_gene: TRBJ1-2; d_gene: -; v_gene: TRBV3-1/TRBV3-2; CDR3aa: CASSQDQKYGYTF; CDR3nt: TGTGCCAGCAGCCAAGATCAAAAATATGGCTACACCTTC
abundance: -; j_gene: TRBJ2-1; d_gene: TRBD2; v_gene: TRBV5-1; CDR3aa: CASSLQASGVYNEQFF; CDR3nt: TGCGCCAGCAGCTTGCAGGCTAGCGGAGTCTACAATGAGCAGTTCTTC
abundance: -; j_gene: TRBJ2-3; d_gene: TRBD1; v_gene: TRBV18; CDR3aa: CASSLPGQGAADTQYF; CDR3nt: TGTGCCAGCTCACTGCCGGGACAGGGGGCCGCAGATACGCAGTATTTT